These 20 T cell receptor beta chains share one sample of origin, sequenced in a study of blood T cell repertoires in COVID-19. TCRdb's table, derived via immunoSEQ multiplex PCR, lists solely in-frame clones and lacks some. The repertoire includes about 140,000 clones, roughly three quarters of them detected once, and approximately 6% sits in the top ten. Source material: PBMCs or T cells enriched from blood (not recorded which). These TCRs come from a woman aged 45-59 years who had recovered from COVID-19.

In this sample, this clone turned up once. J is TRBJ2-2 and V is TRBV5-6; 9 nucleotides match TRBD1. V lost 0 bases, J lost 7 bases, and 4 bases stayed unmatched. This CDR3 has 15 residues. Germline V gene lookup returns CDR1 SGHDT and CDR2 YYEEEE. In DNA, the CDR3 is TGTGCCAGCAGCTTGGACAGGGGGCTCGGCGGGGAGCTGTTTTTT. It encodes CASSLDRGLGGELFF.

The chain carries TRBV5-1 and TRBJ1-1; 8 nucleotides line up with TRBD1. Germline CDR1 and CDR2: SGHRS and YFSETQ. The J segment lost 7 bases and the V segment lost 4 bases, leaving 6 bases of the junction unmatched. The CDR3 consists of 13 residues. The CDR3 reads CASSPDREDEAFF. The CDR3 DNA reads as TGCGCCAGCAGCCCGGACAGGGAAGATGAAGCTTTCTTT.

This sequence joins TRBV5-1 and TRBJ1-1; D gene uncertain. There are 13 residues in the CDR3. The germline CDR1 and CDR2 sequences are SGHRS and YFSETQ. V lost 2 bases and J 2 bases, leaving 7 bases between the germline ends. The CDR3 DNA sequence: TGCGCCAGCAGCTTCCGGGGAAACACTGAAGCTTTCTTT. Residues: CASSFRGNTEAFF.

This clone was counted between two and nine times. The rearrangement links TRBV28 to TRBJ1-1; 8 nucleotides agree with TRBD1. The V and J ends lost 2 bases and 3 bases, in that order; junction bases with no gene match: 14. Germline CDR1 is MDHEN and CDR2 is SYDVKM. The CDR3 runs 18 residues. The CDR3 reads CASSLPTGAGEFYTEAFF. In DNA form, the CDR3 reads TGTGCCAGCAGTTTACCGACAGGGGCGGGTGAGTTTTACACTGAAGCTTTCTTT. The full variable domain, its missing parts supplied by reference TRBV28 and TRBJ1-1, is DVKVTQSSRYLVKRTGEKVFLECVQDMDHENMFWYRQDPGLGLRLIYFSYDVKMKEKGDIPEGYSVSREKKERFSLILESASTNQTSMYLCASSLPTGAGEFYTEAFFGQGTRLTVV.

V and J are TRBV28 and TRBJ1-5; D is perhaps TRBD1 (6 bases). The V end was cut by 5 bases, the J end by 7 bases, with 15 bases between. The length of the CDR3 is 14 residues. Germline V lookup: CDR1 MDHEN, CDR2 SYDVKM. The CDR3 sequence is CASSLGQWRQPQHF. As DNA, the CDR3 is TGTGCCAGCAGTCTCGGACAGTGGAGGCAGCCCCAGCATTTT.

This clone was recorded only once. This chain uses TRBV15 with TRBJ2-4; a weak D match, TRBD2 (5 bases). The CDR3 extends over 15 amino acids. Germline CDR1 reads LNHNV; CDR2 reads YYDKDF (reference sequence). The germline V and J ends were trimmed by 3 bases and 2 bases, with 11 bases remaining between them. The CDR3 protein is CATSSGSGTKNIQYF. In DNA form, the CDR3 reads TGTGCCACCAGCAGTGGGTCGGGGACCAAAAACATTCAGTACTTC.

The genes are TRBV6-1 and TRBJ2-7; D is ambiguous. V lost 3 bases and J lost 6, with 9 bases in between. The CDR3 extends over 12 amino acids. The germline V gene has CDR1 MNHNS and CDR2 SASEGT. The DNA of the CDR3 is TGTGCCAGCAGTGAGATACTGTCCGAGCAGTACTTC. Translated, it gives CASSEILSEQYF.

The chain couples TRBV28 to TRBJ1-4; 10 positions match TRBD1. Unmatched junction bases numbered 12, after V lost 7 bases and J lost 7 bases. Germline lookup yields CDR1 MDHEN and CDR2 SYDVKM. There are 16 residues in the CDR3. This CDR3 reads CASTFPGQGIGEKLFF. The CDR3 coding sequence is TGTGCCAGCACCTTTCCGGGACAGGGGATAGGTGAAAAACTGTTTTTT.

This clone appeared a few times. This chain connects TRBV7-9 to TRBJ2-1; D is ambiguous. The V gene's germline CDR1 is SEHNR and CDR2 FQNEAQ (reference sequence). Trimming cost V 5 bases and J 2 bases, with 13 bases left between them. CDR3 length: 15 residues. The CDR3 nucleotides are TGTGCCAGCAGCCCCGCCGATTCGGCCTACAATGAGCAGTTCTTC. It yields the protein CASSPADSAYNEQFF.

There are a few counts of this clone. The chain joins TRBV7-2 to TRBJ1-6, with 7 bases fitting TRBD1. The junction had 9 bases not matched to a gene; V was cut back by 5 bases and J by 8 bases. Germline V lookup: CDR1 SGHTA, CDR2 FQGNSA. The CDR3 extends over 15 amino acids. This CDR3 reads CASSLLTGQDSPLHF. The CDR3 nucleotides are TGTGCCAGCAGCCTCCTGACAGGGCAGGATTCACCCCTCCACTTT.

The chain carries TRBV14 and TRBJ2-2; D might be TRBD1 (5 bases). Germline assignment: CDR1 SGHDN and CDR2 FVKESK. Trimming left V 0 bases short and J 6 bases short, with 17 bases between. This CDR3 comprises 17 residues. The CDR3 nucleotides read TGTGCCAGCAGCCAAGATGAGGCAGGGCTCCGCGCCGGGGAGCTGTTTTTT. This sequence encodes CASSQDEAGLRAGELFF.

In this sample, this clone turned up once. The chain uses TRBV29-1 and TRBJ2-1, with D possibly matching TRBD2 (5 bases). Trimming removed 4 bases from V and 6 bases from J, with 13 bases in between. The CDR3 sequence is 13 residues long. Germline V gene lookup returns CDR1 SQVTM and CDR2 ANQGSEA. CDR3 bases: TGCAGCGTTGTTCGGGAAGTTAGCAATGAGCAGTTCTTC. It yields the protein CSVVREVSNEQFF.

This rearrangement joins TRBV24-1 to TRBJ1-2; a weak D match, TRBD1 (6 bases). Trimming left V 5 bases short and J 4 bases short, with 13 bases between. The length of the CDR3 is 14 residues. The V gene's germline CDR1 is KGHDR and CDR2 SFDVKD. The CDR3 nucleotides are TGTGCCACCAGTGGGGCCGGGGGGGCCTATGGCTACACCTTC. This gives the protein CATSGAGGAYGYTF.

The chain links TRBV9 to TRBJ1-1, with D possibly TRBD1 on 5 matching bases. Germline CDR1 reads SGDLS; CDR2 reads YYNGEE. The CDR3 loop spans 13 amino acids. V gave up 0 bases and J gave up 3 bases, with 6 bases separating them. The CDR3 loop reads CASSVARDTEAFF. CDR3 nucleotides: TGTGCCAGCAGCGTAGCCAGGGACACTGAAGCTTTCTTT.

This clone showed up just once. The chain couples TRBV5-1 to TRBJ2-7, with D hard to call. V lost 2 bases, J lost 5 bases, and 20 bases lay in between. The V gene's germline CDR1 is SGHRS and CDR2 YFSETQ. CDR3 size: 16 residues. The CDR3 bases are TGCGCCAGCAGCTTCATTACGGGTTCCTCTAATAACGAGCAGTACTTC. Residues: CASSFITGSSNNEQYF.

This clone was counted a few times. This chain uses TRBV5-8 with TRBJ2-6; perhaps TRBD1 as D (6 bases). The germline CDR1 and CDR2 sequences are SGHTS and YDEGEE. The length of the CDR3 is 15 residues. With 7 bases removed from V and 1 base from J, the gap between germline ends came to 12 bases. The CDR3 bases are TGTGCCAGCGGCTACAGGGTTTCTGGGGCCAACGTCCTGACTTTC. Translated, it gives CASGYRVSGANVLTF.

This rearrangement joins TRBV11-2 to TRBJ2-7, with TRBD1 matching over 9 bases. This CDR3 has 15 amino acids. Per germline, CDR1 SGHAT and CDR2 FQNNGV. The trim removed 5 bases at V and 3 bases at J, leaving 8 bases unmatched. The CDR3 is CASSPQGALYYEQYF. The CDR3 region has the DNA TGTGCCAGCAGCCCACAGGGGGCCCTTTACTACGAGCAGTACTTC. The full variable domain, rest sourced from reference TRBV11-2 and TRBJ2-7, is EAGVAQSPRYKIIEKRQSVAFWCNPISGHATLYWYQQILGQGPKLLIQFQNNGVVDDSQLPKDRFSAERLKGVDSTLKIQPAKLEDSAVYLCASSPQGALYYEQYFGPGTRLTVT.

This clone occurred a few times. The chain recombines TRBV10-3 with TRBJ2-5, with D possibly TRBD1 on 6 matching bases. Germline-derived CDR1 and CDR2 are ENHRY and SYGVKD. V was cut by 3 bases and J by 1 base, with 12 bases left in between. This CDR3 is built from 15 residues. In DNA, the CDR3 is TGTGCCATCAGTGAAGTACGGGACACCCAAGAGACCCAGTACTTC. It specifies CAISEVRDTQETQYF.

V gene TRBV30 combines with J gene TRBJ1-1; 7 bases are shared with TRBD1. CDR1 is GTSNPN, CDR2 SVGIG, per germline (reference sequence). The CDR3 is 11 residues long. V was clipped by 1 base and J by 11 bases; unmatched bases: 4. The CDR3: CAWSEGASAFF. The CDR3 DNA reads as TGTGCCTGGAGTGAGGGGGCATCGGCTTTCTTT.

This clone was recorded a few times. V and J are TRBV30 and TRBJ1-6, with D possibly matching TRBD1 (5 bases). Per germline, CDR1 GTSNPN and CDR2 SVGIG (reference sequence). V shed 5 bases and J shed 10 bases, with 21 bases lying between them. The CDR3 runs to 15 residues. The chain's CDR3 is CAWRLTLAGESPLHF. The CDR3 coding sequence is TGTGCCTGGCGCCTTACCTTAGCGGGGGAATCACCCCTCCACTTT.